This TCR beta chain comes out of a study of regulatory dendritic cells for organ transplantation. Study-level points and caveats: The authors noted considerable between-person heterogeneity in alloreactive memory CD8+ cells. Regulatory dendritic cells appeared to expand memory CD8+ clones less than mature ones. Of resting T cell subsets, memory CD8+ had the most alloreactive clonotypes.

In the case of this clone: The antigen remains undetermined.

Germline V gene lookup returns CDR1 LNHDA and CDR2 SQIVND (reference sequence). Trimming took off 3 bases at V and 8 bases at J, with 14 bases between the two ends. The CDR3 loop spans 14 amino acids. Sequencing used immunoSEQ multiplex PCR; TCRdb keeps in-frame clones, though not all of them. The sample contains under 35,000 clones, under 90% of which appear only once. CD4+ or CD8+ T cells were sorted as naive CD45RA+ or memory CD45RO+. The receptor comes from a human donor in good health. V usage is TRBV19 and J usage is TRBJ2-1; D is perhaps TRBD2 (6 bases). The sequenced sample was naive CD8+ T cells from blood. Subset defined: CD45RA+ naive T cells. CDR3 sequence reads: CASSILLASDEQFF. The CDR3 DNA sequence: TGTGCCAGTAGTATTCTACTAGCTTCGGATGAGCAGTTCTTC. The variable domain in full, with the rest retrieved from reference TRBV19 and TRBJ2-1, is DGGITQSPKYLFRKEGQNVTLSCEQNLNHDAMYWYRQDPGQGLRLIYYSQIVNDFQKGDIAEGYSVSREKKESFPLTVTSAQKNPTAFYLCASSILLASDEQFFGPGTRLTVL.